The present T cell receptor (beta chain) was sequenced within a study of graft-versus-host responses after intestinal transplantation. Libraries were prepared by immunoSEQ multiplex PCR; TCRdb keeps only in-frame clonotypes and omits some of them. The data contain around 15,000 clones, over 70% of them singletons. Study findings and constraints: Declines in HvG clones occurring early post-transplant were associated with peak circulating GvH clone levels. GvH clones were identified in recipient marrow, with some first appearing in ileum or blood. Patients who carried graft-donor T cell macrochimerism also had high graft-versus-host to host-versus-graft clonal ratios in their allografts.

Regarding this clone: Its antigen is currently unknown.

The length of the CDR3 is 11 residues. From germline, CDR1 is SNHLY and CDR2 FYNNEI. The V and J ends lost 2 bases and 7 bases respectively, with 3 bases between them. The chain carries TRBV2 and TRBJ2-1; D gene uncertain. The clonotype comes from a human patient who received an intestinal transplant, so some T cells may come from the graft donor. This specimen was PBMCs, taken 110 days after intestinal transplant. Here the CDR3 reads CASSERNEQFF. The CDR3 DNA follows: TGTGCCAGCAGTGAAAGGAATGAGCAGTTCTTC.